Sequencing of this T cell receptor beta chain was carried out in a study of blood T cell repertoires in COVID-19. Data came from immunoSEQ multiplex PCR; TCRdb stores just in-frame clones and leaves some out. The data hold 200,000 to 250,000 clones, with about nine tenths observed a single time. This clone was detected a few times. V lost 6 bases and J lost 13; bases outside the gene matches: 2. Germline V CDR1 and CDR2: MNHEY, SVGAGI. The CDR3 totals 11 residues. The chain has TRBV6-5 and TRBJ2-1; 11 bases line up with TRBD2. The receptor was isolated from a man at least 80 years old with acute or convalescent COVID-19. The material sequenced was peripheral blood. CDR3 DNA sequence: TGTGCCAGCAGGGGGACTAGCGGACAGTTCTTC. It encodes CASRGTSGQFF.